The T cell receptor (beta chain) described here comes from a study of human T cells and chemical hapten exposure. Study-wide results and caveats: There was no change with DPC sensitization in TCRs above 1 in 1000 frequency.

TCRdb re-analysed the RACE reads in MiXCR, keeping a single row per CDR3 protein. The sample has approximately 79,000 distinct CDR3 sequences, about 9% seen once; the top ten hold approximately 2.8%. There are 15 residues in the CDR3. Germline V CDR1 and CDR2: KGHSH, LQKENI. The V gene lost 5 bases and the J gene lost 0 bases, with 13 bases spanning the gap. This clonotype was detected a few times. Antigen unknown. The time point: pre-sensitization, week 0. The treatment here: therapeutic diphenylcyclopropenone sensitization with weekly scalp DPC. RNA extraction used unfractionated whole blood as the source of total RNA.

The input for sequencing was whole blood, taken in connection with sensitization to the hapten diphenylcyclopropenone (DPC). This receptor was taken from a man aged 35 to 55 with alopecia areata. Some clones in this sample may be carry-over from other donors' samples. V gene TRBV18 combines with J gene TRBJ1-2; no reliable D call. Here the CDR3 DNA reads TGTGCCAGCTCAACAACTGGCCGCTCTAACTATGGCTACACCTTC. Its protein is CASSTTGRSNYGYTF.